The next 24 T cell receptor beta chains were all read from a single sample in a study of T cell responses to AZD1222 COVID-19 vaccine. The table came from immunoSEQ multiplex PCR; TCRdb's copy has only in-frame clones and leaves some out. The table includes over 150,000 clones, approximately 94% detected once. Sample: peripheral blood, taken 28 days after the second AZD1222 dose. The receptor set was obtained from an adult who received the AZD1222 COVID-19 vaccine.

The chain employs TRBV4-1 and TRBJ2-1; 7 positions agree with TRBD1. The CDR3 spans 13 residues. V was clipped by 6 bases and J by 3 bases; unmatched bases: 2. Germline CDR1 and CDR2: MGHRA and YSYEKL. The CDR3 DNA is TGCGCCAGCAGTCACAGGGGCTACAATGAGCAGTTCTTC. It codes for CASSHRGYNEQFF.

In its sample, this clone was seen a few times. V and J are TRBV5-4 and TRBJ2-3, with D maybe TRBD1 (5 bases). This CDR3 has 13 amino acids. The V gene lost 3 bases and the J gene lost 6 bases, with 11 bases spanning the gap. Germline V gene data show CDR1 as SGHNT and CDR2 as YYREEE (reference sequence). The CDR3 spells CASSWTSMDTQYF. CDR3 sequence (DNA): TGTGCCAGCAGCTGGACAAGCATGGATACGCAGTATTTT.

The genes are TRBV7-3 and TRBJ1-1, with D tentatively TRBD1 (5 bases). V dropped 5 bases and J dropped 6 bases, with 13 bases sitting between them. Germline V CDR1 and CDR2: SGHTA, FQGTGA. The CDR3 has 13 amino acids. The CDR3 loop is CASSGGVGAEAFF. CDR3 coding DNA: TGTGCCAGCAGCGGAGGTGTGGGGGCTGAAGCTTTCTTT. Looking up the rest from reference TRBV7-3 and TRBJ1-1 gives the full variable domain: GAGVSQTPSNKVTEKGKYVELRCDPISGHTALYWYRQSLGQGPEFLIYFQGTGAADDSGLPNDRFFAVRPEGSVSTLKIQRTERGDSAVYLCASSGGVGAEAFFGQGTRLTVV.

This clone was seen once. This chain uses TRBV12-3 or TRBV12-4 with TRBJ1-1; unclear D gene. The CDR3 sequence is 12 residues long. Trimming took off 4 bases at V and 7 bases at J, with 10 bases between the two ends. CDR3 region: CASSSYGIEAFF. The CDR3, as DNA: TGTGCCAGCAGTTCTTATGGGATTGAAGCTTTCTTT.

This rearrangement joins TRBV27 to TRBJ2-5; D not resolved. Germline V gene sequence: CDR1 MNHEY, CDR2 SMNVEV (reference sequence). Trimming left V 5 bases short and J 4 bases short, with 14 bases between. The CDR3 contains 14 residues. CDR3 DNA: TGTGCCAGCAGTCTGCCCGGAGTTGGAGAGACCCAGTACTTC. Amino acid sequence: CASSLPGVGETQYF.

The chain recombines TRBV19 with TRBJ2-6, with D possibly TRBD1 on 5 matching bases. Germline assignment: CDR1 LNHDA and CDR2 SQIVND (reference sequence). This CDR3 is 15 amino acids long. V lost 1 base and J lost 3, with 7 bases in between. CDR3 sequence reads: CASSIAGFGANVLTF. In DNA, the CDR3 is TGTGCCAGTAGTATAGCAGGGTTTGGGGCCAACGTCCTGACTTTC.

The chain couples TRBV29-1 to TRBJ1-2; D is unresolved. The CDR3 totals 10 residues. V was cut by 3 bases and J by 13 bases, with 12 bases left in between. Per the germline V gene, CDR1 is SQVTM and CDR2 is ANQGSEA. The CDR3 DNA is TGCAGCGTTGACCGCGGGGTCGGCACCTTC. Its protein is CSVDRGVGTF.

The chain joins TRBV5-1 to TRBJ2-5; 12 bases are a match to TRBD2. Trimming took 3 bases from V and 2 from J; bases not matched to a gene: 11. The CDR3 contains 18 residues. Germline assignment: CDR1 SGHRS and CDR2 YFSETQ. CDR3: CASSSVLAGTSGQETQYF. The DNA of the CDR3 is TGCGCCAGCAGCTCTGTACTGGCCGGGACTAGCGGGCAAGAGACCCAGTACTTC.

The chain links TRBV18 to TRBJ2-5, with TRBD1 matching over 9 bases. The trim removed 3 bases at V and 1 base at J, leaving 3 bases unmatched. Germline assignment: CDR1 KGHSH and CDR2 LQKENI. This CDR3 is built from 15 residues. The CDR3, as DNA: TGTGCCAGCTCACCGGGGACAGGGCTCCAAGAGACCCAGTACTTC. Encoded protein: CASSPGTGLQETQYF.

This chain connects TRBV7-2 to TRBJ1-6; no clear D gene. V gave up 8 bases and J gave up 9 bases, with 11 bases separating them. CDR3 length: 12 amino acids. Germline CDR1 is SGHTA and CDR2 is FQGNSA. The CDR3 nucleotides read TGTGCCAGCGCGGCCGAAGGTTCACCCCTCCACTTT. This gives the protein CASAAEGSPLHF.

The chain employs TRBV28 and TRBJ2-3; TRBD2 agrees at 7 bases. This CDR3 region has 15 residues. The junction had 6 bases not matched to a gene; V was cut back by 3 bases and J by 3 bases. CDR1 and CDR2 from the germline V gene are MDHEN and SYDVKM. This CDR3 is CASSFGGSVTDTQYF. The CDR3 DNA is TGTGCCAGCAGTTTCGGCGGGAGCGTTACAGATACGCAGTATTTT.

The chain uses TRBV4-2 and TRBJ2-1; possibly TRBD2 for D (6 bases). CDR3 size: 14 residues. CDR1 LGHNA and CDR2 YNFKEQ come from the germline V gene. Trimming removed 2 bases from V and 10 bases from J, with 15 bases in between. The DNA for the CDR3 is TGTGCCAGCAGCCAAAGGCTGGGGGGAGAGGAGCAGTTCTTC. Its protein product is CASSQRLGGEEQFF.

This clone was found a few times. J is TRBJ2-2 and V is TRBV24-1, with 9 bases matching TRBD1. Germline assignment: CDR1 KGHDR and CDR2 SFDVKD. After removal of 3 bases from V and 1 base from J, the junction contained 5 bases not matched to a gene. This CDR3 contains 17 residues. The CDR3 nucleotides read TGTGCCACCAGTGATGGGGGACAGGGAATGAACACCGGGGAGCTGTTTTTT. It translates to CATSDGGQGMNTGELFF.

The rearrangement uses TRBV5-6 and TRBJ2-7; 9 bases match TRBD2. CDR3 length equals 15 residues. V lost 4 bases, J lost 4 bases, and 9 bases stayed unmatched. CDR1 SGHDT and CDR2 YYEEEE come from the germline V gene. The CDR3 region is CASSAPGLAQYEQYF. CDR3 DNA: TGTGCCAGCAGCGCGCCGGGACTAGCTCAGTACGAGCAGTACTTC.

This clone appeared once. V usage is TRBV12-5 and J usage is TRBJ1-1, with a tentative D call TRBD1 (5 bases). The ends were cut back, 6 bases at V and 3 bases at J, with 14 bases in the middle. The CDR3 extends over 14 amino acids. Germline CDR1 LGHNT, CDR2 FRNRAP. DNA for the CDR3: TGTGCTAGTGGCCTTGGGGGTGGCGACACTGAAGCTTTCTTT. It is translated as CASGLGGGDTEAFF.

The genes are TRBV5-1 and TRBJ2-3; no reliable D call. This CDR3 is 14 amino acids long. Trimming removed 4 bases at V and 0 bases at J, with 9 bases between. Germline V CDR1 and CDR2: SGHRS, YFSETQ. The CDR3 DNA follows: TGCGCCAGCAGCACCGGAGATAGCACAGATACGCAGTATTTT. Translating gives CASSTGDSTDTQYF.

The chain links TRBV4-1 to TRBJ1-2, with D possibly matching TRBD1 (6 bases). CDR3 size: 15 residues. V was clipped by 1 base and J by 8 bases, with 17 bases between them. Germline values: CDR1 MGHRA, CDR2 YSYEKL. CDR3 sequence (DNA): TGCGCCAGCAGCCAAGCCCAAGTGGGGGGCCGGGGCTACACCTTC. Amino acid sequence: CASSQAQVGGRGYTF.

The chain links TRBV30 to TRBJ2-3, with D perhaps matching TRBD1 (6 bases). The V end was cut by 3 bases, the J end by 1 base, with 17 bases between. This CDR3 contains 16 residues. Looked up from germline, CDR1 is GTSNPN and CDR2 is SVGIG (reference sequence). The CDR3 DNA reads TGTGCCTGGAGGCATTCAGGGGCAGCCGGCACAGATACGCAGTATTTT. Its translation: CAWRHSGAAGTDTQYF.

The gene calls are TRBV6-1 and TRBJ1-4; TRBD1 aligns across 10 bases. This CDR3 region has 17 residues. Germline loops: CDR1 MNHNS, CDR2 SASEGT. J gave up 3 bases and V 5 bases, and 9 bases lay outside the gene matches. This chain's CDR3 is CASSKGQGGPPNEKLFF. CDR3 coding DNA: TGTGCCAGCAGTAAAGGACAGGGGGGGCCCCCTAATGAAAAACTGTTTTTT.

This rearrangement joins TRBV19 to TRBJ2-5; TRBD1 agrees at 10 bases. The CDR3 covers 14 residues. Germline lookup yields CDR1 LNHDA and CDR2 SQIVND (reference sequence). The trim removed 5 bases at V and 6 bases at J, leaving 6 bases unmatched. In DNA, the CDR3 is TGTGCCAGTAGTGTAGGACAGGGGGAGAAGACCCAGTACTTC. It yields the protein CASSVGQGEKTQYF.

In this sample, this clone turned up once. This chain uses TRBV6-5 with TRBJ1-1, with 7 bases aligning to TRBD1. The CDR3 contains 13 residues. Trimming at V came to 6 bases and at J to 5 bases, leaving 6 bases not matched to a gene. Germline V gives CDR1 MNHEY, CDR2 SVGAGI. Here the CDR3 reads CASREGARTEAFF. DNA of the CDR3: TGTGCCAGCAGAGAGGGGGCGCGGACTGAAGCTTTCTTT.

The count of this clone is one. The chain employs TRBV24-1 and TRBJ2-1; 9 bases map to TRBD1. Germline V gene data show CDR1 as KGHDR and CDR2 as SFDVKD. The V segment lost 5 bases and the J segment 8 bases; nucleotides outside the gene matches: 6. CDR3 length equals 14 residues. CDR3 nucleotides: TGTGCCACCAGTGTTGGGACAGGGAGCCATGAGCAGTTCTTC. This codes for CATSVGTGSHEQFF.

The chain couples TRBV9 to TRBJ1-6; D gene unclear. Germline V gene lookup returns CDR1 SGDLS and CDR2 YYNGEE. The CDR3 has 15 amino acids. V dropped 7 bases and J dropped 0 bases, with 11 bases sitting between them. In DNA form, the CDR3 reads TGTGCCAGCCGGGATCCGAGCTCCTATAATTCACCCCTCCACTTT. It yields the protein CASRDPSSYNSPLHF. The complete variable domain, with remaining parts taken from reference TRBV9 and TRBJ1-6, reads DSGVTQTPKHLITATGQRVTLRCSPRSGDLSVYWYQQSLDQGLQFLIQYYNGEERAKGNILERFSAQQFPDLHSELNLSSLELGDSALYFCASRDPSSYNSPLHFGNGTRLTVT.

The rearrangement joins TRBV7-9 to TRBJ1-1; D might be TRBD1 (5 bases). Trimming stripped 0 bases from V and 5 bases from J, with 7 bases between. The CDR3 sequence is 13 residues long. CDR1 and CDR2 from the germline V gene are SEHNR and FQNEAQ (reference sequence). The CDR3 region has the DNA TGTGCCAGCAGCTTAGCGGGGGTTACTGAAGCTTTCTTT. The encoded protein is CASSLAGVTEAFF.